This TCR beta chain comes out of a study of tumor-infiltrating lymphocytes in glioblastoma multiforme (dated by TCRdb to between 2016 and 2019). Turning to the overall study: To test whether intratumoral genomic heterogeneity fosters TIL diversity, the study jointly examined somatic mutations, TIL diversity and immune response activity.

TCRB libraries were built from RNA via three nested multiplex PCR rounds using a modified ARM-PCR protocol with multiple V-beta primers and a C-beta primer. Starting from approximately 0.51 ug of total RNA, TCRB-specific cDNA was synthesized using ProtoScript II Reverse Transcriptase and a C-beta primer. The description of the TCRB libraries did not include any unique molecular identifiers. In the third PCR, barcodes and adapters were added over roughly 25 cycles with Deep VentR (exo-) polymerase, after which 250-500 bp bands were gel purified. TCRB libraries were sequenced with 250 bp paired-end reads on an Illumina HiSeq 2500. Concerning the study's data processing: The reads were cleaned with Trimmomatic, merged with FLASH and assigned V, D and J segments with MiGEC before being analyzed in VDJtools. Repertoire diversity was quantified with the Shannon-Wiener diversity index calculated using VDJtools. The public reads were quality trimmed at Q25 with fastp and then assembled into clones with MiXCR by TCRdb, keeping productive beta chains. Identical CDR3 proteins give one entry, which carries the most common genes and DNA. The V and J calls shown here were made by TCRdb, not taken from the authors' results. In all, the sample holds about 9,600 distinct CDR3 sequences, and about 67% of those were seen once. 45% to 65% of the sample is taken by the ten largest.

Per the germline V gene, MGHRA is the CDR1 and YSYEKL is the CDR2. The CDR3 runs 14 residues from the cysteine to the phenylalanine. CDR3 DNA is the only sequence kept; it has 42 bases, read in frame from the first base. The paper's findings and limits, for the study overall: Generalizability is limited because the TCR and somatic mutation analysis included only one glioblastoma patient. T cells were not sorted into functional subsets, and such sorting was noted by the authors as a future improvement. RNA-based TCR sequencing may distort clone frequencies because T cells carry unequal numbers of TCR transcripts.

The AllPrep DNA/RNA mini kit was used to purify genomic DNA and total RNA at the same time from each of the approximately ten tumor samples. Every RNA sample had an RNA integrity number above 6.5 and an OD 260/280 ratio above 1.9. Concerning this clonotype: Its antigen remains undetermined. Germline is not matched at one junction end, which may reflect a read error.

The V and J segments used are TRBV4-1 and TRBJ1-2, with TRBD1 tentatively as D gene (5 bases match). This TCR came from a male donor with glioblastoma. Sequencing was carried out using brain tumor tissue. In nucleotides, the sequence is TGCGCCAACAGCGGCCGGGACGGGGTCTATGGCTACACCTTC. Its translation is CANSGRDGVYGYTF.